Reported below is one T cell receptor (beta chain). The antigen remains unidentified. Random hexamers were used to reverse transcribe the RNA input (about 0.5 to 1 ug). TCR beta CDR3 was amplified by immunoSEQ multiplex PCR. This amplification extended across 54 Vbeta and 13 Jbeta segments. MiXCR was run by TCRdb on the immunoSEQ multiplex PCR reads, yielding one entry per CDR3 protein. The profile shows some 200,000 distinct CDR3 sequences, over 90% of them singletons. This entry belongs to a study of CD8 T cells in Susac syndrome. Patients with stable or active relapsing-remitting disease, all of them treatment-naive, made up the multiple sclerosis controls. While CD8+ and CD4+ T cells were isolated negatively, TEMRA cells were enriched by FACS. Study-level findings and limits: The study acknowledged a relatively small number of individuals in its TCR sequencing and HLA analysis.

The germline CDR1 and CDR2 sequences are SEHNR and FQNEAQ (reference sequence). This CDR3 is built from 18 residues. Trimming stripped 5 bases from V and 0 bases from J, with 17 bases between. This chain links TRBV7-9 with TRBJ2-6; perhaps TRBD1 as D (6 bases). This sequence originates from a human donor with multiple sclerosis. Specimen: CD4+ T cells from PBMCs. The CDR3 bases are TGTGCCAGCAGCCTAGGGAATTTAGGGGGCTCTGGGGCCAACGTCCTGACTTTC. Translation: CASSLGNLGGSGANVLTF.